These 30 T cell receptor beta chains came from one sample sequenced in a study of T cell changes during pregnancy in multiple sclerosis. Using immunoSEQ multiplex PCR, the repertoire was profiled, and TCRdb retains in-frame clones only, with some absent. There are about 83,000 clones in the sample; about 90% occur only once, and around 3.3% lies in the top ten. The sample in question was PBMCs, obtained in the first trimester of pregnancy. These receptors originate from a female donor in good health, serving as a control in a pregnancy study. Some clones in this sample may be carry-over from other donors' samples.

This clone has a single count. The genes are TRBV27 and TRBJ1-2; 7 bases fit TRBD1. Per germline, CDR1 MNHEY and CDR2 SMNVEV (reference sequence). The CDR3 contains 15 residues. After removal of 7 bases from V and 2 bases from J, the junction contained 10 bases not matched to a gene. CDR3 bases: TGTGCCAGCACCCGGACAGGCACTGGAAACTATGGCTACACCTTC. This sequence encodes CASTRTGTGNYGYTF.

The rearrangement joins TRBV5-4 to TRBJ1-4; 8 nucleotides line up with TRBD1. The germline V gene has CDR1 SGHNT and CDR2 YYREEE (reference sequence). The CDR3 is made up of 16 amino acids. V gave up 1 base and J gave up 7 bases; unmatched junction bases: 9. CDR3 in amino acids: CASSLSGGQGGEKLFF. Written as DNA, the CDR3 is TGTGCCAGCAGCTTGTCGGGAGGACAGGGTGGTGAAAAACTGTTTTTT.

The genes are TRBV18 and TRBJ1-2; 10 nucleotides match TRBD1. V shed 5 bases and J 6 bases; nucleotides not matched to a gene: 6. The CDR3 contains 14 residues. Germline V gives CDR1 KGHSH, CDR2 LQKENI. The CDR3 region is CASSETGGANGYTF. The CDR3 DNA reads TGTGCCAGCTCAGAGACAGGGGGCGCGAATGGCTACACCTTC. The full variable domain, with the rest looked up from reference TRBV18 and TRBJ1-2, is NAGVMQNPRHLVRRRGQEARLRCSPMKGHSHVYWYRQLPEEGLKFMVYLQKENIIDESGMPKERFSAEFPKEGPSILRIQQVVRGDSAAYFCASSETGGANGYTFGSGTRLTVV.

The genes are TRBV9 and TRBJ2-5, with a weak D call TRBD1 (5 bases). The CDR3 totals 14 residues. Germline V gene data show CDR1 as SGDLS and CDR2 as YYNGEE. The ends were cut back, 3 bases at V and 1 base at J, with 10 bases in the middle. Written as DNA, the CDR3 is TGTGCCAGCAGCGCCGAGACAGCCCAAGAGACCCAGTACTTC. Its protein is CASSAETAQETQYF.

The genes are TRBV6-5 and TRBJ2-7; 7 nucleotides align to TRBD2. This CDR3 contains 13 residues. Germline V CDR1 and CDR2: MNHEY, SVGAGI. V lost 6 bases and J lost 6; bases outside the gene matches: 8. CDR3 DNA: TGTGCCAGCAGCCGCGGGGGTAGAGGCGAGCAGTACTTC. Amino acids: CASSRGGRGEQYF.

The CDR3 DNA is TGCGCCAGCAGCACGCAGGACAGGGGATTCGACGAGCAGTACTTC. Its protein is CASSTQDRGFDEQYF. This chain joins TRBV5-1 and TRBJ2-7; TRBD1 matches at 9 bases. Germline-derived CDR1 and CDR2 are SGHRS and YFSETQ. The trim removed 4 bases at V and 5 bases at J, leaving 10 bases unmatched. This CDR3 contains 15 residues.

This sequence joins TRBV9 and TRBJ2-2; 10 bases match TRBD2. CDR1 is SGDLS, CDR2 YYNGEE, per germline. The J segment lost 1 base and the V segment lost 0 bases, leaving 6 bases of the junction unmatched. The CDR3 totals 18 residues. The CDR3 is CASSVGLAGVGNTGELFF. The CDR3 nucleotides read TGTGCCAGCAGCGTAGGCCTAGCGGGAGTTGGGAACACCGGGGAGCTGTTTTTT.

V and J are TRBV27 and TRBJ1-2; 7 nucleotides match TRBD1. Germline V gene sequence: CDR1 MNHEY, CDR2 SMNVEV (reference sequence). The CDR3 has 13 residues. Losses at the gene ends were 7 bases for V and 8 bases for J; bases not matched to a gene: 10. In DNA form, the CDR3 reads TGTGCCAGCACCGCAGGGGGTATTGGGGGCTACACCTTC. Its protein product is CASTAGGIGGYTF.

The rearrangement uses TRBV28 and TRBJ1-6; no clear D gene. Per germline, CDR1 MDHEN and CDR2 SYDVKM. Trimming cost V 3 bases and J 12 bases, with 9 bases left between them. The CDR3 consists of 12 residues. The CDR3 region is CASSFSRRPLHF. The CDR3 DNA reads as TGTGCCAGCAGTTTTAGTAGGAGACCCCTCCACTTT.

This chain links TRBV27 with TRBJ1-1, with 8 nucleotides matching TRBD1. The CDR3 sequence is 15 residues long. V was pared by 5 bases and J by 4 bases, with 9 bases of the junction left unmatched. CDR1 and CDR2 from the germline V gene are MNHEY and SMNVEV (reference sequence). The CDR3 region has the DNA TGTGCCAGCAGTCAACGGACAGGGACGGGCACTGAAGCTTTCTTT. It is translated as CASSQRTGTGTEAFF.

The chain joins TRBV30 to TRBJ2-7; no reliable D call. With 2 bases removed from V and 0 bases from J, the gap between germline ends came to 5 bases. Looked up from germline, CDR1 is GTSNPN and CDR2 is SVGIG (reference sequence). The CDR3 sequence is 12 residues long. Here the CDR3 DNA reads TGTGCCTGGAGTTTAGACTCCTACGAGCAGTACTTC. It specifies CAWSLDSYEQYF. The full variable domain, rest sourced from reference TRBV30 and TRBJ2-7, is SQTIHQWPATLVQPVGSPLSLECTVEGTSNPNLYWYRQAAGRGLQLLFYSVGIGQISSEVPQNLSASRPQDRQFILSSKKLLLSDSGFYLCAWSLDSYEQYFGPGTRLTVT.

The gene calls are TRBV18 and TRBJ2-7; tentatively, D is TRBD1 (5 bases). This CDR3 has 14 residues. Germline loops: CDR1 KGHSH, CDR2 LQKENI. Trimming pared 1 base from V and 2 bases from J, leaving 9 bases between. The CDR3 sequence: CASSPRRDTYEQYF. In DNA form, the CDR3 reads TGTGCCAGCTCACCACGCAGGGATACCTACGAGCAGTACTTC.

The V and J genes are TRBV4-3 and TRBJ2-7; maybe TRBD1 (6 bases). The CDR3 is 14 residues long. CDR1 and CDR2 (germline): LGHNA, YSLEER. V dropped 5 bases and J dropped 6 bases, with 17 bases sitting between them. In nucleotides, the CDR3 is TGCGCCAGCAGCACCCGGACAGCTGAACCCGAGCAGTACTTC. Translated, it gives CASSTRTAEPEQYF.

The V call is TRBV28, the J call TRBJ2-5; TRBD1 matches 12 bases. The CDR3 contains 14 residues. In germline, CDR1 is MDHEN, CDR2 SYDVKM. With V trimmed by 8 bases and J by 2 bases, 3 bases remained unmatched. For the CDR3, the DNA is TGTGCCAGCGGGGACAGGGGGCGTCAAGAGACCCAGTACTTC. Protein: CASGDRGRQETQYF.

The chain carries TRBV6-5 and TRBJ2-1; 9 bases fit TRBD1. CDR1 is MNHEY, CDR2 SVGAGI, per germline. V gave up 4 bases and J gave up 5 bases; unmatched junction bases: 6. This CDR3 contains 15 residues. The CDR3 loop reads CASSSSGTGNNEQFF. The CDR3 DNA is TGTGCCAGCAGTTCGTCCGGGACAGGGAACAATGAGCAGTTCTTC.

This clone came up once. The chain links TRBV28 to TRBJ2-1, with TRBD1 matching over 7 bases. CDR1 MDHEN and CDR2 SYDVKM come from the germline V gene. This CDR3 contains 19 residues. Trimming at V came to 6 bases and at J to 6 bases, leaving 23 bases not matched to a gene. CDR3 nucleotide sequence: TGTGCCAGCAGAGACCTTGCCGGGACAGCCTCCTTACCGGCCAATGAGCAGTTCTTC. Its translation: CASRDLAGTASLPANEQFF.

This chain joins TRBV5-6 and TRBJ1-6, with 9 bases matching TRBD1. From germline, CDR1 is SGHDT and CDR2 YYEEEE. The ends lost 1 base at V and 10 bases at J; junction bases unmatched: 6. The CDR3 runs 15 residues. As DNA, the CDR3 is TGTGCCAGCAGCTTGAGGGGACAGGGAGGATCACCCCTCCACTTT. This sequence encodes CASSLRGQGGSPLHF. Variable domain in full (rest from reference TRBV5-6 and TRBJ1-6): DAGVTQSPTHLIKTRGQQVTLRCSPKSGHDTVSWYQQALGQGPQFIFQYYEEEERQRGNFPDRFSGHQFPNYSSELNVNALLLGDSALYLCASSLRGQGGSPLHFGNGTRLTVT.

The chain recombines TRBV28 with TRBJ1-4; TRBD1 matches at 7 bases. The germline V gene encodes CDR1 MDHEN and CDR2 SYDVKM. There are 13 residues in the CDR3. The trim removed 5 bases at V and 11 bases at J, leaving 8 bases unmatched. CDR3 bases: TGTGCCAGCAGTGACAGGGAAGGGGAGAAACTGTTTTTT. As protein: CASSDREGEKLFF.

V usage is TRBV5-6 and J usage is TRBJ1-3; TRBD1 agrees at 7 bases. V was clipped by 3 bases and J by 0 bases; unmatched bases: 6. Germline V gene lookup returns CDR1 SGHDT and CDR2 YYEEEE. There are 16 residues in the CDR3. This chain's CDR3 is CASSSGTVRSGNTIYF. Here the CDR3 DNA reads TGTGCCAGCAGCTCAGGGACAGTCCGCTCTGGAAACACCATATATTTT. The whole variable domain, remainder taken from reference TRBV5-6 and TRBJ1-3, is DAGVTQSPTHLIKTRGQQVTLRCSPKSGHDTVSWYQQALGQGPQFIFQYYEEEERQRGNFPDRFSGHQFPNYSSELNVNALLLGDSALYLCASSSGTVRSGNTIYFGEGSWLTVV.

This chain uses TRBV5-4 with TRBJ1-2, with 7 bases matching TRBD1. CDR3 size: 16 residues. Unmatched junction bases numbered 12, after V lost 5 bases and J lost 2 bases. Germline CDR1 reads SGHNT; CDR2 reads YYREEE (reference sequence). In DNA form, the CDR3 reads TGTGCCAGCAGGCGGGACAGCCCTGCTTTGAACTATGGCTACACCTTC. Residues: CASRRDSPALNYGYTF. The full variable domain, its missing parts supplied by reference TRBV5-4 and TRBJ1-2, is ETGVTQSPTHLIKTRGQQVTLRCSSQSGHNTVSWYQQALGQGPQFIFQYYREEENGRGNFPPRFSGLQFPNYSSELNVNALELDDSALYLCASRRDSPALNYGYTFGSGTRLTVV.

This chain connects TRBV6-5 to TRBJ2-5, with 7 bases matching TRBD1. With V trimmed by 6 bases and J by 0 bases, 4 bases remained unmatched. The CDR3 length is 14 residues. The germline CDR1 and CDR2 sequences are MNHEY and SVGAGI. CDR3 loop: CASSRDRNQETQYF. The CDR3 DNA reads as TGTGCCAGCAGCCGGGACAGAAACCAAGAGACCCAGTACTTC.

The chain combines TRBV18 with TRBJ2-1; 11 positions match TRBD2. Germline CDR1 and CDR2: KGHSH and LQKENI. The CDR3 contains 15 residues. The ends lost 3 bases at V and 7 bases at J; junction bases unmatched: 5. This chain's CDR3 is CASSPPTSGDNEQFF. As DNA, the CDR3 is TGTGCCAGCTCACCCCCGACTAGCGGGGATAATGAGCAGTTCTTC.

This clone was seen a handful of times. This chain joins TRBV7-2 and TRBJ2-3; D is uncertain. V dropped 2 bases and J dropped 4 bases, with 10 bases sitting between them. CDR1 is SGHTA, CDR2 FQGNSA, per germline. This CDR3 contains 14 residues. The CDR3 DNA reads TGTGCCAGCAGCTTATACGAGTTTGCAGATACGCAGTATTTT. It yields the protein CASSLYEFADTQYF.

This chain connects TRBV4-3 to TRBJ2-5, with 9 bases lining up with TRBD2. CDR1 is LGHNA, CDR2 YSLEER, per germline. The CDR3 loop spans 15 amino acids. Germline trimming cut 6 bases from V and 2 bases from J; bases unmatched to any gene: 7. The CDR3 spells CASRASGDAQETQYF. The CDR3 DNA follows: TGCGCCAGCAGGGCTAGCGGGGACGCGCAAGAGACCCAGTACTTC.

CDR3 in DNA: TGTGCCAGTAATCACCAACCAGTTCAGGGGAGAGGCTACACCTTC. Protein: CASNHQPVQGRGYTF. This chain connects TRBV19 to TRBJ1-2, with D possibly being TRBD1 (6 bases). Trimming stripped 7 bases from V and 8 bases from J, with 23 bases between. This CDR3 contains 15 residues. The germline V gene encodes CDR1 LNHDA and CDR2 SQIVND (reference sequence).

The rearrangement uses TRBV21-1 and TRBJ2-2; the table names TRBD2, a call not compared with the DNA. TRBV21-1 is deemed a pseudogene. The CDR3 sequence is 20 residues long. The CDR3 loop reads CASSKAGLAGGLRYTGELFF. The CDR3 nucleotides are TGTGCCAGCAGCAAAGCGGGTCTAGCGGGGGGGTTACGTTACACCGGGGAGCTGTTTTTT.

The J gene is TRBJ1-2, the V gene TRBV7-3, with TRBD1 matching 8 bases. The CDR3 is made up of 14 amino acids. J lost 6 bases, V lost 4 bases, and 7 bases had no gene match. CDR1 SGHTA and CDR2 FQGTGA come from the germline V gene. The CDR3 reads CASSSSGGRDGYTF. The DNA for the CDR3 is TGTGCCAGCAGCTCATCAGGGGGCCGCGATGGCTACACCTTC.

This chain uses TRBV2 with TRBJ1-5; TRBD1 matches 9 bases. Germline assignment: CDR1 SNHLY and CDR2 FYNNEI. This CDR3 region has 15 residues. V dropped 7 bases and J dropped 3; count of bases not matched to a gene: 7. The CDR3: CASTLQGAPNQPQHF. CDR3 sequence (DNA): TGTGCCAGCACTCTACAGGGGGCCCCCAATCAGCCCCAGCATTTT. Together with reference TRBV2 and TRBJ1-5, the CDR3 gives the full variable domain: EPEVTQTPSHQVTQMGQEVILRCVPISNHLYFYWYRQILGQKVEFLVSFYNNEISEKSEIFDDQFSVERPDGSNFTLKIRSTKLEDSAMYFCASTLQGAPNQPQHFGDGTRLSIL.

On this clone itself: At the DNA level, this CDR3 is encoded by other sequences in the same sample as well. The chain is built from TRBV28 and TRBJ2-7; D not resolved. V was pared by 4 bases and J by 6 bases, with 10 bases between. The CDR3 consists of 12 residues. Germline V gene sequence: CDR1 MDHEN, CDR2 SYDVKM. For the CDR3, the DNA is TGTGCCAGCAGTTCCGGCCTAGGCGAGCAGTACTTC. This sequence encodes CASSSGLGEQYF.

The rearrangement uses TRBV5-1 and TRBJ2-5; D gene ambiguous. Between the trimmed V and J ends, which lost 7 bases and 2 bases, there was a span of 9 bases. Per the germline V gene, CDR1 is SGHRS and CDR2 is YFSETQ. CDR3 length: 12 residues. The CDR3 loop is CASGIQQETQYF. The CDR3 DNA reads as TGCGCCAGCGGCATCCAGCAAGAGACCCAGTACTTC.